The T cell receptor (beta chain) under discussion was sequenced for a study of T cell repertoires in ileal Crohn's disease. Study background: Every patient was operated on for stricturing (about 60%) or penetrating (39%) complications.

Study observations and caveats: Compared with non-smokers, active smokers at surgery showed more clonal expansions. All patients with clonality above 26.8% had endoscopic recurrence.

Time point indicated: proximal margin of the surgical specimen (macroscopically non-inflamed). In germline, CDR1 is SGHTA, CDR2 FQGNSA. V shed 5 bases, J shed 4 bases, and the junction held 3 bases outside the gene matches. The CDR3 length is 13 residues. The method was immunoSEQ multiplex PCR; TCRdb's version includes in-frame clones alone and lacks a portion of them. The sample yields about 3,400 clones, 75% to 90% seen once. This clone has only a few counts. Its antigen is unknown. This chain links TRBV7-2 with TRBJ1-2, with 8 bases aligning to TRBD1. Material for sequencing was ileal tissue. The clonotype comes from an adult with Crohn's disease. This CDR3 is CASSRGQVYGYTF. The CDR3 nucleotides read TGTGCCAGCAGCCGGGGACAGGTCTATGGCTACACCTTC.